Listed here are 20 T cell receptor beta chains from one sample, sequenced in a study of T cell responses to AZD1222 COVID-19 vaccine. Some clones are missing from TCRdb's copy, which holds only in-frame ones; the method was immunoSEQ multiplex PCR. The profile shows around 120,000 clones, 80% to 90% of them singletons. This specimen was peripheral blood, taken on day 0 of AZD1222 vaccination. The receptors originated from an adult in good health.

The rearrangement links TRBV6-2 or TRBV6-3 to TRBJ2-1; 9 bases map to TRBD2. The CDR3 consists of 14 residues. The ends lost 5 bases at V and 5 bases at J; junction bases unmatched: 4. Germline loops: CDR1 MNHEY, CDR2 SVGEGT. CDR3 loop: CASSKTSGHNEQFF. CDR3 DNA: TGTGCCAGCAGTAAGACTAGCGGACACAATGAGCAGTTCTTC.

The chain employs TRBV18 and TRBJ1-4; TRBD1 might be the D (6 bases). The CDR3 covers 17 residues. V lost 3 bases and J lost 11, with 25 bases in between. The germline CDR1 and CDR2 sequences are KGHSH and LQKENI. CDR3 DNA sequence: TGTGCCAGCTCACCCCGGCAGGGGATGTCATCGAGGTGGAAACTGTTTTTT. Its translation is CASSPRQGMSSRWKLFF. Full variable domain (missing parts from reference TRBV18 and TRBJ1-4): NAGVMQNPRHLVRRRGQEARLRCSPMKGHSHVYWYRQLPEEGLKFMVYLQKENIIDESGMPKERFSAEFPKEGPSILRIQQVVRGDSAAYFCASSPRQGMSSRWKLFFGSGTQLSVL.

This clone showed up just once. The genes are TRBV12-5 and TRBJ1-2; the D is unclear. CDR1 LGHNT and CDR2 FRNRAP come from the germline V gene. This CDR3 spans 13 amino acids. Trimming cost V 2 bases and J 4 bases, with 8 bases left between them. The CDR3 DNA follows: TGTGCTAGTGGTTTGAGCGGAGGCTATGGCTACACCTTC. This translates into CASGLSGGYGYTF.

This clone was counted a few times. This chain connects TRBV5-1 to TRBJ2-3; 7 bases are shared with TRBD1. The CDR3 totals 14 residues. Looked up from germline, CDR1 is SGHRS and CDR2 is YFSETQ. The V and J ends lost 3 bases and 3 bases, in that order; junction bases with no gene match: 4. CDR3 sequence: CASSYGTATDTQYF. For the CDR3, the DNA is TGCGCCAGCAGCTACGGGACAGCGACAGATACGCAGTATTTT.

J is TRBJ1-1 and V is TRBV6-1, with D tentatively TRBD1 (5 bases). The CDR3 length is 15 residues. The V gene lost 0 bases and the J gene lost 10 bases, with 18 bases spanning the gap. CDR1 is MNHNS, CDR2 SASEGT, per germline. The CDR3 DNA sequence: TGTGCCAGCAGTGAAGCGCATGAGGTGAGGGGTGTAGCTTTCTTT. This encodes CASSEAHEVRGVAFF.

The chain combines TRBV4-1 with TRBJ2-7; D is undetermined. The CDR3 spans 16 residues. Per germline, CDR1 MGHRA and CDR2 YSYEKL. The germline V and J ends were trimmed by 0 bases and 3 bases, with 15 bases remaining between them. The CDR3 DNA reads TGCGCCAGCAGCCAAGAGAGTACAACCTCCGGCTACGAGCAGTACTTC. Its protein product is CASSQESTTSGYEQYF.

This sequence joins TRBV9 and TRBJ2-1; no reliable D call. Germline V gives CDR1 SGDLS, CDR2 YYNGEE. The CDR3 is 16 amino acids. Trimming pared 4 bases from V and 0 bases from J, leaving 14 bases between. CDR3 amino acids: CASSSRSGSSYNEQFF. CDR3 coding DNA: TGTGCCAGCAGCTCCCGAAGTGGAAGCTCCTACAATGAGCAGTTCTTC.

This chain links TRBV9 with TRBJ1-2, with TRBD1 matching 7 bases. V gave up 2 bases and J gave up 7 bases; unmatched junction bases: 11. This CDR3 is built from 15 residues. The V gene's germline CDR1 is SGDLS and CDR2 YYNGEE. This CDR3 reads CASSVGAGGNGGYTF. CDR3 DNA: TGTGCCAGCAGCGTTGGAGCAGGGGGAAATGGTGGCTACACCTTC.

This clone turned up a few times. The chain recombines TRBV11-2 with TRBJ2-7; D is unclear. There are 14 residues in the CDR3. Trimming pared 3 bases from V and 5 bases from J, leaving 14 bases between. The germline V gene has CDR1 SGHAT and CDR2 FQNNGV. The CDR3 loop reads CASSFFSLGHEQYF. The CDR3 DNA reads as TGTGCCAGCAGCTTTTTTAGTTTGGGTCACGAGCAGTACTTC.

This chain uses TRBV7-2 with TRBJ2-5, with TRBD2 identical over 13 bases. V lost 1 base to trimming and J lost 5 bases; unmatched junction nucleotides: 10. The CDR3 is made up of 18 amino acids. Germline lookup yields CDR1 SGHTA and CDR2 FQGNSA. The CDR3: CASSLGWGTSGRAETQYF. The CDR3 DNA reads TGTGCCAGCAGCTTAGGCTGGGGTACTAGCGGGAGGGCGGAGACCCAGTACTTC.

The count of this clone is one. The chain carries TRBV9 and TRBJ2-1; 7 nucleotides line up with TRBD1. After removal of 4 bases from V and 9 bases from J, the junction contained 16 bases not matched to a gene. The CDR3 has 16 residues. The germline CDR1 and CDR2 sequences are SGDLS and YYNGEE. The CDR3 DNA follows: TGTGCCAGCAGCCCCGAGGGGCGAGGGGGCTTGGGTGAGCAGTTCTTC. Translated: CASSPEGRGGLGEQFF.

CDR3 nucleotide sequence: TGTGCCAGCTCACCAGGTGACAGGGCCCCCTACGAGCAGTACTTC. Translating it yields CASSPGDRAPYEQYF. The chain employs TRBV18 and TRBJ2-7; 7 bases line up with TRBD1. The CDR3 covers 15 residues. Germline V CDR1 and CDR2: KGHSH, LQKENI. The V gene end was trimmed by 2 bases and the J gene end by 2 bases; junction bases not matched to a gene: 6.

The chain combines TRBV9 with TRBJ1-2; unclear D gene. Deletions cut 3 bases from V and 5 bases from J, with 17 bases between. Germline V gene data show CDR1 as SGDLS and CDR2 as YYNGEE. The CDR3 contains 15 residues. The CDR3 spells CASSAQGQAVYGYTF. The CDR3 coding sequence is TGTGCCAGCAGCGCCCAAGGGCAGGCAGTTTATGGCTACACCTTC. The full variable domain, in which reference TRBV9 and TRBJ1-2 provide the parts outside the CDR3, is DSGVTQTPKHLITATGQRVTLRCSPRSGDLSVYWYQQSLDQGLQFLIQYYNGEERAKGNILERFSAQQFPDLHSELNLSSLELGDSALYFCASSAQGQAVYGYTFGSGTRLTVV.

The rearrangement uses TRBV7-8 and TRBJ1-2; D unclear. The CDR3 is 14 residues long. The ends were cut back, 1 base at V and 3 bases at J, with 9 bases in the middle. CDR1 is SGHVS and CDR2 is FQNEAQ in the germline V gene. CDR3 sequence reads: CASSLGGHYYGYTF. CDR3 nucleotide sequence: TGTGCCAGCAGCTTAGGAGGGCACTACTATGGCTACACCTTC.

The V call is TRBV4-2, the J call TRBJ1-2, with D possibly matching TRBD1 (6 bases). V lost 0 bases and J 8 bases, leaving 13 bases between the germline ends. Germline lookup yields CDR1 LGHNA and CDR2 YNFKEQ. This CDR3 region has 14 residues. The CDR3 DNA follows: TGTGCCAGCAGCCAAGATACCAGGGGAGGCGGCTACACCTTC. It yields the protein CASSQDTRGGGYTF.

The chain carries TRBV6-5 and TRBJ2-2, with 12 bases aligning to TRBD1. With 9 bases clipped from V and 6 bases from J, the junction kept 8 bases outside the gene matches. Looked up from germline, CDR1 is MNHEY and CDR2 is SVGAGI. The length of the CDR3 is 15 residues. CDR3 in DNA: TGTGCCAGTCGGGACAGGGGGCGGGAGGCCGGGGAGCTGTTTTTT. Its translation: CASRDRGREAGELFF.

J is TRBJ2-5 and V is TRBV7-9; no definite D call. Trimming shortened V by 6 bases and J by 5 bases, and 13 bases separated the two germline ends. Germline CDR1 is SEHNR and CDR2 is FQNEAQ (reference sequence). The CDR3 is 13 residues long. CDR3 sequence: CASSSTVTETQYF. Written as DNA, the CDR3 is TGTGCCAGCAGTAGTACAGTAACTGAGACCCAGTACTTC.

Remarks on this clone: At one of its ends the junction is not consistent with the germline gene, which may arise from a read error. This chain uses TRBV5-1 with TRBJ1-4, with a weak D call TRBD1 (5 bases). Germline V gene lookup returns CDR1 SGHRS and CDR2 YFSETQ. This CDR3 contains 15 residues. The CDR3 region has the DNA TGCGCCAGCACCTTGGGGGGACGGGTTAATGAAAAACTGTTTTTT. Its protein is CASTLGGRVNEKLFF. Full variable domain (missing parts from reference TRBV5-1 and TRBJ1-4): KAGVTQTPRYLIKTRGQQVTLSCSPISGHRSVSWYQQTPGQGLQFLFEYFSETQRNKGNFPGRFSGRQFSNSRSEMNVSTLELGDSALYLCASTLGGRVNEKLFFGSGTQLSVL.

The gene calls are TRBV5-1 and TRBJ1-2; 9 positions agree with TRBD1. The CDR3 sequence is 15 residues long. J lost 4 bases, V lost 4 bases, and 8 bases had no gene match. Looked up from germline, CDR1 is SGHRS and CDR2 is YFSETQ. CDR3 amino acids: CASSSGQGRSYGYTF. CDR3 nucleotide sequence: TGCGCCAGCAGCAGTGGACAGGGGAGATCCTATGGCTACACCTTC.

This chain joins TRBV5-5 and TRBJ2-7; 7 bases are shared with TRBD1. CDR1 is SGHKS and CDR2 is YYEKEE in the germline V gene (reference sequence). With V trimmed by 4 bases and J by 1 base, 8 bases remained unmatched. The CDR3 consists of 15 residues. CDR3 sequence reads: CASSPDRVFSYEQYF. The CDR3 DNA reads as TGTGCCAGCAGCCCCGACAGGGTTTTTTCCTACGAGCAGTACTTC.